A selection of T cell receptor beta chains follows, all from one sample in a study of cytomegalovirus exposure and HLA in healthy donors. The assay was immunoSEQ multiplex PCR, and TCRdb's table has in-frame clones only and misses some. The sample consists of hundreds of thousands of clones, approximately 70% of them appearing once. The material sequenced was PBMCs. These TCRs come from a female donor in good health and CMV-seronegative. CDR3s include the opening cysteine and the closing phenylalanine or tryptophan. A D gene is named only where the DNA matches it firmly. The size of a clone is reported for some rows only, either as once, few or many, or as a class for expanded clones.

size,J,V,D,CDR3,DNA
.,TRBJ2-1,TRBV9,.,CASSVNRYNEQFF,TGTGCCAGCAGCGTTAACAGATACAATGAGCAGTTCTTC
once,TRBJ1-5,TRBV4-2,.,CASSQFSGSQPQHF,TGTGCCAGCAGCCAATTCTCAGGGTCCCAGCCCCAGCATTTT
.,TRBJ2-1,TRBV28,.,CASKLRTLGAIEQFF,TGTGCCAGCAAATTGCGGACTCTGGGGGCTATTGAGCAGTTCTTC
once,TRBJ2-7,TRBV19,TRBD2,CASSNQTSGREYEQYF,TGTGCCAGTAGTAACCAGACTAGCGGGAGAGAGTACGAGCAGTACTTC
.,TRBJ1-5,TRBV15,.,CATSRLQHQPQHF,TGTGCCACCAGCAGATTACAACATCAGCCCCAGCATTTT
.,TRBJ2-3,TRBV27,TRBD2,CASSPRDYRVTDTQYF,TGTGCCAGCAGTCCCAGGGACTACCGGGTCACAGATACGCAGTATTTT
.,TRBJ2-6,TRBV19,.,CGSKGLSGANVLTF,TGTGGCTCTAAGGGGCTCTCTGGGGCCAACGTCCTGACCTTC
few,TRBJ2-5,TRBV5-1,.,CASSWTSGGWGQETQYF,TGCGCCAGCAGCTGGACATCTGGGGGCTGGGGTCAAGAGACCCAGTACTTC
.,TRBJ2-1,TRBV10-1,TRBD2,CASSGPGLGQGYNEQFF,TGCGCCAGCAGCGGGCCGGGACTAGGACAAGGATACAATGAGCAGTTCTTC
.,TRBJ2-1,TRBV11-2,.,CASSFSGLNSYNEQFF,TGTGCCAGCAGCTTTAGCGGTCTAAACTCCTACAATGAGCAGTTCTTC
few,TRBJ1-4,TRBV2,TRBD1,CASLGQGVAYEKLFF,TGTGCCAGCTTGGGACAGGGGGTCGCATATGAAAAACTGTTTTTT
once,TRBJ2-7,TRBV7-9,.,CASSHGNEGWVYEQYF,TGCGCCAGCAGCCATGGGAATGAGGGCTGGGTCTACGAGCAGTACTTC
.,TRBJ2-3,TRBV28,.,CASSPPLRRNTDTQYF,TGTGCCAGCAGTCCTCCTCTAAGGCGGAACACAGATACGCAGTATTTT
.,TRBJ1-2,TRBV19,.,CASSIPGGDFYGYTF,TGTGCCAGTAGTATCCCCGGGGGTGACTTCTATGGCTACACCTTC
.,TRBJ2-7,TRBV6-1,.,CASSTFGGSSYEQYF,TGTGCCAGCAGTACCTTTGGCGGTAGCTCCTACGAGCAGTACTTC
.,TRBJ2-3,TRBV6-5,.,CASSYSAGTDTQYF,TGTGCCAGCAGTTACTCGGCAGGCACAGATACGCAGTATTTT
.,TRBJ2-1,TRBV4-2,.,CASSQRQDNEQFF,TGTGCCAGCAGCCAAAGGCAGGACAATGAGCAGTTCTTC
.,TRBJ2-7,TRBV7-9,.,CASSLAPRIQSSYEQYF,TGTGCCAGCAGCTTAGCCCCACGAATACAGAGCTCCTACGAGCAGTACTTC
.,TRBJ2-5,TRBV5-1,.,CASSLGQTRETQYF,TGCGCCAGCAGCTTAGGACAGACTCGAGAGACCCAGTACTTC
.,TRBJ2-7,TRBV6-5,.,CASRTPGTRSYEQYF,TGTGCCAGCAGAACCCCCGGGACAAGATCCTACGAGCAGTACTTC
.,TRBJ2-7,TRBV9,TRBD2,CASSVVGTSDTYEQYF,TGTGCCAGCAGCGTAGTTGGGACTAGCGATACCTACGAGCAGTACTTC
.,TRBJ2-1,TRBV7-9,.,CASSLGESSYNEQFF,TGTGCCAGCAGCTTAGGCGAGAGCTCCTACAATGAGCAGTTCTTC
.,TRBJ1-1,TRBV5-1,.,CASSWGAGLNTEAFF,TGCGCCAGCAGCTGGGGTGCGGGTCTGAACACTGAAGCTTTCTTT
few,TRBJ1-4,TRBV5-1,.,CASSLFPSNEKLFF,TGCGCCAGCAGCTTGTTCCCCTCTAATGAAAAACTGTTTTTT
.,TRBJ2-7,TRBV5-8,.,CASSKDRFSSYEQYF,TGTGCCAGCAGCAAGGACAGATTTTCTTCCTACGAGCAGTACTTC
.,TRBJ2-3,TRBV10-1,.,CASSESPSTDTQYF,TGCGCCAGCAGTGAGTCTCCTAGCACAGATACGCAGTATTTT
once,TRBJ2-1,TRBV10-1,.,CASSASGNEQFF,TGCGCCAGCAGTGCCAGCGGAAATGAGCAGTTCTTC
.,TRBJ1-3,TRBV6-4,TRBD1,CASSEGQGNTIYF,TGTGCCAGCAGTGAGGGACAGGGAAACACCATATATTTT
once,TRBJ2-1,TRBV6-5,TRBD1,CASSYRGPGVNEQFF,TGTGCCAGCAGTTATAGGGGGCCAGGGGTAAATGAGCAGTTCTTC
.,TRBJ1-6,TRBV6-1,TRBD1,CASSAGTGFNSPLHF,TGTGCCAGCAGCGCCGGGACAGGCTTTAATTCACCCCTCCACTTT
few,TRBJ1-1,TRBV6-6,.,CASSYSRGAEAFF,TGTGCCAGCAGTTACTCCCGGGGGGCTGAAGCTTTCTTT
.,TRBJ2-7,TRBV6-5,.,CASSIKWGDLYEQYF,TGTGCCAGCAGCATTAAGTGGGGGGATTTGTACGAGCAGTACTTC
.,TRBJ2-1,TRBV2,.,CASSDFSPGDEQFF,TGTGCCAGCAGTGATTTTAGCCCGGGGGATGAGCAGTTCTTC
.,TRBJ1-4,TRBV2,.,CASSAGGEKLFF,TGTGCCAGCAGTGCCGGGGGTGAAAAACTGTTTTTT
.,TRBJ1-2,TRBV25-1,.,CASSEYGSGYGYTF,TGTGCCAGCAGTGAATATGGAAGCGGCTATGGCTACACCTTC
.,TRBJ2-3,TRBV4-2,TRBD2,CASSHSGSSVADTQYF,TGTGCCAGCAGCCATAGCGGGAGTAGCGTTGCAGATACGCAGTATTTT
.,TRBJ2-1,TRBV28,TRBD1,CASSAGGLSYNEQFF,TGTGCCAGCAGTGCAGGGGGATTATCCTACAATGAGCAGTTCTTC
.,TRBJ2-7,TRBV2,TRBD1,CASSVPGGLYEQYF,TGTGCCAGCAGTGTACCAGGGGGCCTCTACGAGCAGTACTTC
.,TRBJ2-1,TRBV27,TRBD1,CASSGTGVYNEQFF,TGTGCCAGCTCCGGGACAGGGGTGTACAATGAGCAGTTCTTC
.,TRBJ2-7,TRBV5-6,.,CASSLGPGNSRVYEQYF,TGTGCCAGCAGCTTGGGACCAGGGAACAGTCGTGTCTACGAGCAGTACTTC
.,TRBJ1-2,TRBV7-9,TRBD1,CASSLERQGLRGYTF,TGTGCCAGCAGCTTAGAGAGACAGGGGTTAAGGGGCTACACCTTC
few,TRBJ2-7,TRBV6-6,.,CASTGSDSPYEQYF,TGTGCCAGCACAGGGTCCGATTCCCCCTACGAGCAGTACTTC
few,TRBJ2-5,TRBV9,TRBD2,CASSPGLAGGPGGTQYF,TGTGCCAGCAGTCCGGGACTAGCGGGAGGGCCGGGCGGGACCCAGTACTTC
few,TRBJ2-7,TRBV15,TRBD2,CATSIPGLAGEIEQYF,TGTGCCACCAGCATCCCGGGACTAGCGGGAGAGATCGAGCAGTACTTC
few,TRBJ2-2,TRBV9,TRBD1,CASSVPVGTGDTGELFF,TGTGCCAGCAGCGTTCCAGTCGGGACAGGGGACACCGGGGAGCTGTTTTTT
.,TRBJ1-2,TRBV28,.,CASSLEGHGYGYTF,TGTGCCAGCAGTTTAGAGGGTCACGGCTATGGCTACACCTTC
.,TRBJ2-7,TRBV15,.,CATSRETGPGYKLGEQYF,TGTGCCACCAGCAGAGAAACTGGGCCTGGGTACAAGCTTGGGGAGCAGTACTTC